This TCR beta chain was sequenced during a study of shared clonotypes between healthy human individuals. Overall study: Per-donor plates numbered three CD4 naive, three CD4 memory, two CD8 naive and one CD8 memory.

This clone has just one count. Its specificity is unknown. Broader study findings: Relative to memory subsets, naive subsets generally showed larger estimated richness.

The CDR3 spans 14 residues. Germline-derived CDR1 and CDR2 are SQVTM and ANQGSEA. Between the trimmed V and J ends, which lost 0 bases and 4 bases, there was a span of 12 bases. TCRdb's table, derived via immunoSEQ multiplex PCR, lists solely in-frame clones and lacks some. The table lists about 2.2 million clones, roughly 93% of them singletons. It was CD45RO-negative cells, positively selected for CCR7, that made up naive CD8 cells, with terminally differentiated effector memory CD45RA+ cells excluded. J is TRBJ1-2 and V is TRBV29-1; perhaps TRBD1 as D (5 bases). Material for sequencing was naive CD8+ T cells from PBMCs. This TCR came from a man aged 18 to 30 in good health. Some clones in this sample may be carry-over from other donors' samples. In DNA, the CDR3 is TGCAGCGTTGAAGATCGGGGGGGTTCCTATGGCTACACCTTC. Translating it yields CSVEDRGGSYGYTF.